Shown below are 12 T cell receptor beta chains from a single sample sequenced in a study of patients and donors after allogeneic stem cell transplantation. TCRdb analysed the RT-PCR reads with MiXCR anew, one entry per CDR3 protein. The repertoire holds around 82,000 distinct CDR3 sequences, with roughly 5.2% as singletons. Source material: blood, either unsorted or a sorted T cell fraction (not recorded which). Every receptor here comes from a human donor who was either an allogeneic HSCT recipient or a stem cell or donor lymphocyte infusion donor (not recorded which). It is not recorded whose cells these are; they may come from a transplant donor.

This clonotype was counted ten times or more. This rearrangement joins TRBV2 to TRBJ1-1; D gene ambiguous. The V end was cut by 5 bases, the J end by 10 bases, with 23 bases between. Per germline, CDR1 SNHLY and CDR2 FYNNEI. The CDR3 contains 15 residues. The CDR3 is CASSPPRSASSGAFF. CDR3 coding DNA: TGTGCCAGCAGTCCCCCCCGCAGCGCGAGTTCCGGAGCTTTCTTT.

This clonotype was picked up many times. CDR3 loop: CASSGTGAYGYTF. The DNA for the CDR3 is TGTGCCAGCTCCGGGACAGGGGCGTATGGCTACACCTTC. The chain is built from TRBV6-1 and TRBJ1-2; 10 positions agree with TRBD1. V was pared by 8 bases and J by 5 bases, with 5 bases of the junction left unmatched. Germline V gene sequence: CDR1 MNHNS, CDR2 SASEGT. This CDR3 has 13 residues.

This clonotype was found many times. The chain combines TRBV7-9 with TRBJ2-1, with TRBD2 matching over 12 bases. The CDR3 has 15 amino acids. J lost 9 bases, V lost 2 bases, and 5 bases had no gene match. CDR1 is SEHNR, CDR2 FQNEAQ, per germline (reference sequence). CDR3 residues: CASSLLAGGPGEQFF. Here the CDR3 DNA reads TGTGCCAGCAGCTTACTAGCGGGAGGGCCCGGTGAGCAGTTCTTC.

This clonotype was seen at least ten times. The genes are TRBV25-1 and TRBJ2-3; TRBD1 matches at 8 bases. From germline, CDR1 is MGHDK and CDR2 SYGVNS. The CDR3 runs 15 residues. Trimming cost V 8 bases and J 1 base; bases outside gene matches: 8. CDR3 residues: CASGGATGGTDTQYF. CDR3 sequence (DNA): TGTGCCAGCGGAGGGGCGACAGGGGGCACAGATACGCAGTATTTT. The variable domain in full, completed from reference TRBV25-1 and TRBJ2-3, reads EADIYQTPRYLVIGTGKKITLECSQTMGHDKMYWYQQDPGMELHLIHYSYGVNSTEKGDLSSESTVSRIRTEHFPLTLESARPSHTSQYLCASGGATGGTDTQYFGPGTRLTVL.

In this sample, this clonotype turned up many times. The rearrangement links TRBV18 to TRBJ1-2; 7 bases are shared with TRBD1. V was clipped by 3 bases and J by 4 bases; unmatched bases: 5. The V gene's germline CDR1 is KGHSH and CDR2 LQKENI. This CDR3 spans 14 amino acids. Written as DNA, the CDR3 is TGTGCCAGCTCACCGGGGCCAGGGGGCTATGGCTACACCTTC. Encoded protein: CASSPGPGGYGYTF.

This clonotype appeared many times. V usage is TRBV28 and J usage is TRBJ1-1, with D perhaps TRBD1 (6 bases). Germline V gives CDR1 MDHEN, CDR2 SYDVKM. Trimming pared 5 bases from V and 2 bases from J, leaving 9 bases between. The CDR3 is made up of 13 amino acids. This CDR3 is CASSGQTNTEAFF. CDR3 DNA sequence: TGTGCCAGCAGTGGACAGACCAACACTGAAGCTTTCTTT.

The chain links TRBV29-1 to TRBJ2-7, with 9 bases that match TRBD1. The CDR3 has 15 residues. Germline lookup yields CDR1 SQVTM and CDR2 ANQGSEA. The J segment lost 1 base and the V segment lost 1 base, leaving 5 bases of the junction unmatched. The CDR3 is CSVEGTGASSYEQYF. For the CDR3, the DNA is TGCAGCGTTGAAGGGACAGGGGCCTCTTCCTACGAGCAGTACTTC.

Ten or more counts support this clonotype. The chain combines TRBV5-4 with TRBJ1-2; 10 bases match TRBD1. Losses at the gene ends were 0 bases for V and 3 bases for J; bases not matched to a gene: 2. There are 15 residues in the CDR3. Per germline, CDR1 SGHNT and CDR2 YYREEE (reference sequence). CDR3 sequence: CASSLGTGGDYGYTF. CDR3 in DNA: TGTGCCAGCAGCTTGGGGACAGGGGGAGACTATGGCTACACCTTC.

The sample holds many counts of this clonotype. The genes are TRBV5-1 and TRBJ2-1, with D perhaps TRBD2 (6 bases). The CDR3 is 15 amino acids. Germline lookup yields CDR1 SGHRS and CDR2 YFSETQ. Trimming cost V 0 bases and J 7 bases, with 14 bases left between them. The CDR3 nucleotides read TGCGCCAGCAGCTTGGTTGGGGGACTGAGTAATGAGCAGTTCTTC. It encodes CASSLVGGLSNEQFF.

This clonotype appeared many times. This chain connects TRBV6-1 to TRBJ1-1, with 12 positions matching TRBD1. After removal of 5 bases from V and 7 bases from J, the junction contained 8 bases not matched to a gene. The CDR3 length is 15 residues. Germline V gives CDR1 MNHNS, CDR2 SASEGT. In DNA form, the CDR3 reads TGTGCCAGCAGTATCGGGGACAGGGGGCTTGGTGAAGCTTTCTTT. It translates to CASSIGDRGLGEAFF.

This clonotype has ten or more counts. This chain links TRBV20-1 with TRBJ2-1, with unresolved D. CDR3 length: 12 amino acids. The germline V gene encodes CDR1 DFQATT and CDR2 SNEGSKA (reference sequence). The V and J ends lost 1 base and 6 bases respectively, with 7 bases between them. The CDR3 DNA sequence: TGCAGTGCTAGAGGGCCAGCCAATGAGCAGTTCTTC. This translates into CSARGPANEQFF.

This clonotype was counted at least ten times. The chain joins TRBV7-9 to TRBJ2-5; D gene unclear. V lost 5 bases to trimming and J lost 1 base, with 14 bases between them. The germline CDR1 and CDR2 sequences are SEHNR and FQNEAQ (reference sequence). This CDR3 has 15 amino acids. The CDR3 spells CASSLPIGVQETQYF. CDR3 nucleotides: TGTGCCAGCAGCCTCCCTATTGGGGTCCAAGAGACCCAGTACTTC.